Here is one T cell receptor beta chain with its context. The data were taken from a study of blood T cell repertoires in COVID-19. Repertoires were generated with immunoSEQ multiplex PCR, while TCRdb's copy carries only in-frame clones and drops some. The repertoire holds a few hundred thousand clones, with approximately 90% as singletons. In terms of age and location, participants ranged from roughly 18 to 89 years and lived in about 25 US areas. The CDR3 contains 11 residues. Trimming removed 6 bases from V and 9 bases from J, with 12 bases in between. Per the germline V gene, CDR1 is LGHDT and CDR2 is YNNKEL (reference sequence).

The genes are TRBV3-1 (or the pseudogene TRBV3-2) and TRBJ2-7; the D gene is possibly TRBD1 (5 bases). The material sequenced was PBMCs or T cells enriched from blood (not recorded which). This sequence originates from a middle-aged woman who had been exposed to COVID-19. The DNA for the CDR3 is TGTGCCAGCAGAGGTCCCCAGGGGCAGTACTTC. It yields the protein CASRGPQGQYF.